This T cell receptor beta chain is from a study of blood T cell repertoires in COVID-19. The overall study: Some COVID-19 samples were acute and others convalescent; all came from the United States, Italy and Spain. PBMCs, B-cell-depleted T cells, or T cells were the source of the cDNA or gDNA that made up the material.

Germline trimming cut 0 bases from V and 3 bases from J; bases unmatched to any gene: 6. The CDR3 extends over 16 amino acids. Germline values: CDR1 SGDLS, CDR2 YYNGEE. This clone was counted between two and nine times. Per the authors' pipeline: Counts of nucleated cells, estimated from reference gene primer amplification, were obtained. Only in-frame clones appear in the TCRdb table, and some are missing; sequencing was by immunoSEQ multiplex PCR. The V and J calls and clone size are taken from that table; D and trimming were inferred from the DNA. The sample lists 130,000 or so clones; around two thirds were seen once.

This TCR came from a woman in her 70s with acute or convalescent COVID-19. The chain couples TRBV9 to TRBJ2-3, with TRBD1 matching over 8 bases. The sample was peripheral blood. The chain's CDR3 is CASSVALGQGTDTQYF. The CDR3 DNA reads as TGTGCCAGCAGCGTAGCCCTAGGACAGGGAACAGATACGCAGTATTTT.